Below, 25 T cell receptor beta chains from the same sample are listed, as sequenced in a study of blood T cell repertoires in COVID-19 (dated by TCRdb to about 2020). Library preparation used the immunoSEQ multiplex PCR assay. TCRdb obtained this table from immuneACCESS and retained in-frame rearrangements with V and J assigned. These tables miss some clones; where compared with another copy, unresolved V genes account for less than half of the shortfall, and the remainder is unexplained. The sample contains 200,000 to 300,000 clones, roughly 91% of them found a single time. Together, the top ten hold approximately 0.8% of the sample. Material: peripheral blood. The receptors shown here come from a man aged 30 to 45 with COVID-19, enrolled during active disease.

The rearrangement joins TRBV4-1 to TRBJ1-2; D remains unclear. The ends were cut back, 1 base at V and 3 bases at J, with 12 bases in the middle. In germline, CDR1 is MGHRA, CDR2 YSYEKL. The CDR3 runs to 15 residues. The CDR3 bases are TGCGCCAGCAGCCAAGCCGGTGCTCCACACTATGGCTACACCTTC. It specifies CASSQAGAPHYGYTF.

This chain connects TRBV3-1 (or the pseudogene TRBV3-2) to TRBJ1-4; D is perhaps TRBD1 (6 bases). The CDR3 runs 15 residues. The V gene's germline CDR1 is LGHDT and CDR2 YNNKEL (reference sequence). V lost 0 bases, J lost 6 bases, and 11 bases lay in between. The CDR3 region has the DNA TGTGCCAGCAGCCAAGATCAGGCAGGGGATGAAAAACTGTTTTTT. Translation: CASSQDQAGDEKLFF.

V and J are TRBV5-1 and TRBJ1-5, with TRBD1 identical over 7 bases. The CDR3 spans 15 residues. Looked up from germline, CDR1 is SGHRS and CDR2 is YFSETQ. J was trimmed by 6 bases and V by 4 bases; bases with no gene match: 10. The CDR3 region is CASSLQGGGGQPQHF. The CDR3 bases are TGCGCCAGCAGCCTCCAGGGGGGTGGAGGTCAGCCCCAGCATTTT. Based on the CDR3 plus reference TRBV5-1 and TRBJ1-5, the full variable domain is KAGVTQTPRYLIKTRGQQVTLSCSPISGHRSVSWYQQTPGQGLQFLFEYFSETQRNKGNFPGRFSGRQFSNSRSEMNVSTLELGDSALYLCASSLQGGGGQPQHFGDGTRLSIL.

V gene TRBV5-1 combines with J gene TRBJ2-5; 7 nucleotides line up with TRBD1. The length of the CDR3 is 14 residues. Germline V CDR1 and CDR2: SGHRS, YFSETQ. Unmatched junction bases numbered 7, after V lost 2 bases and J lost 6 bases. Written as DNA, the CDR3 is TGCGCCAGCAGCTTATCCACAGGGGAACAGACCCAGTACTTC. Translating gives CASSLSTGEQTQYF. The variable domain in full, with the rest retrieved from reference TRBV5-1 and TRBJ2-5, is KAGVTQTPRYLIKTRGQQVTLSCSPISGHRSVSWYQQTPGQGLQFLFEYFSETQRNKGNFPGRFSGRQFSNSRSEMNVSTLELGDSALYLCASSLSTGEQTQYFGPGTRLLVL.

This chain joins TRBV10-3 and TRBJ2-5; 8 bases line up with TRBD1. V dropped 10 bases and J dropped 1; count of bases not matched to a gene: 11. The germline CDR1 and CDR2 sequences are ENHRY and SYGVKD. The CDR3 length is 15 residues. The CDR3 sequence: CATHKQGQAQETQYF. DNA of the CDR3: TGTGCCACCCATAAGCAGGGACAGGCCCAAGAGACCCAGTACTTC.

The V and J genes are TRBV27 and TRBJ2-5; 8 bases line up with TRBD2. The CDR3 spans 18 residues. Germline V gene sequence: CDR1 MNHEY, CDR2 SMNVEV (reference sequence). The V segment lost 5 bases and the J segment 2 bases; nucleotides outside the gene matches: 16. The CDR3 loop is CASSPTLGIAGIQETQYF. The CDR3 nucleotides read TGTGCCAGCAGTCCAACCCTGGGAATAGCGGGGATACAAGAGACCCAGTACTTC.

The chain links TRBV10-2 to TRBJ1-5; D gene unclear. The CDR3 sequence is 14 residues long. The ends were cut back, 4 bases at V and 2 bases at J, with 9 bases in the middle. The germline gives CDR1 WSHSY, CDR2 SAAADI. CDR3 DNA: TGCGCCAGCAGTGTTGACACGGGCAATCAGCCCCAGCATTTT. As protein: CASSVDTGNQPQHF.

This chain connects TRBV2 to TRBJ2-3; 7 nucleotides align to TRBD2. Germline CDR1 and CDR2: SNHLY and FYNNEI. The J segment lost 3 bases and the V segment lost 11 bases, leaving 11 bases of the junction unmatched. This CDR3 region has 14 residues. The CDR3 DNA sequence: TGTGCCTCCCGGAAGGGGACTATTACAGATACGCAGTATTTT. Translating gives CASRKGTITDTQYF. The variable domain in full, with the rest retrieved from reference TRBV2 and TRBJ2-3, is EPEVTQTPSHQVTQMGQEVILRCVPISNHLYFYWYRQILGQKVEFLVSFYNNEISEKSEIFDDQFSVERPDGSNFTLKIRSTKLEDSAMYFCASRKGTITDTQYFGPGTRLTVL.

The DNA for the CDR3 is TGTGCCAGTCATCGGGACAGGGCGAGGGGGGCCAACGTCCTGACTTTC. It encodes CASHRDRARGANVLTF. The chain combines TRBV6-4 with TRBJ2-6, with 9 bases lining up with TRBD1. CDR1 is MRHNA, CDR2 SNTAGT, per germline. V gave up 9 bases and J gave up 4 bases; unmatched junction bases: 10. The CDR3 covers 16 residues.

In the case of this clone: Distinct nucleotide sequences in the sample also encode this CDR3. The J gene is TRBJ2-7, the V gene TRBV5-1, with 7 nucleotides matching TRBD1. The J segment lost 5 bases and the V segment lost 2 bases, leaving 4 bases of the junction unmatched. Germline loops: CDR1 SGHRS, CDR2 YFSETQ. The CDR3 covers 13 residues. CDR3 bases: TGCGCCAGCAGCTTCAAAGACAGGGACGAGCAGTACTTC. It yields the protein CASSFKDRDEQYF.

The chain carries TRBV6-5 and TRBJ2-7; D is uncertain. Trimming left V 8 bases short and J 1 base short, with 12 bases between. The CDR3 totals 13 residues. The germline V gene encodes CDR1 MNHEY and CDR2 SVGAGI. The CDR3, as DNA: TGTGCCAGCCGTAGCAGCTTATCCTACGAGCAGTACTTC. This gives the protein CASRSSLSYEQYF.

This chain joins TRBV14 and TRBJ1-2; the D is unclear. The CDR3 spans 14 residues. Germline assignment: CDR1 SGHDN and CDR2 FVKESK. The V end lost 0 bases, the J end lost 10 bases, and 15 bases lay between the germline ends. The CDR3 bases are TGTGCCAGCAGCCAAGATGAGCGGACTTTCGCCTACACCTTC. Translating it yields CASSQDERTFAYTF.

DNA for the CDR3: TGTGCCAGCAGTTCACGACGGGTAAACAATGAGCAGTTCTTC. It yields the protein CASSSRRVNNEQFF. V usage is TRBV27 and J usage is TRBJ2-1; D unclear. CDR3 length: 14 amino acids. The germline gives CDR1 MNHEY, CDR2 SMNVEV (reference sequence). Trimming removed 4 bases at V and 5 bases at J, with 12 bases between.

This chain joins TRBV9 and TRBJ1-1, with 8 bases aligning to TRBD1. Unmatched junction bases numbered 6, after V lost 7 bases and J lost 4 bases. The germline CDR1 and CDR2 sequences are SGDLS and YYNGEE. The CDR3 spans 13 residues. CDR3 coding DNA: TGTGCCAGCTCGGACAGGGTGAGCACTGAAGCTTTCTTT. Residues: CASSDRVSTEAFF. The entire variable domain, with the rest obtained from reference TRBV9 and TRBJ1-1, is as follows: DSGVTQTPKHLITATGQRVTLRCSPRSGDLSVYWYQQSLDQGLQFLIQYYNGEERAKGNILERFSAQQFPDLHSELNLSSLELGDSALYFCASSDRVSTEAFFGQGTRLTVV.

V is TRBV6-5 and J is TRBJ1-1; maybe TRBD1 (6 bases). Germline CDR1 is MNHEY and CDR2 is SVGAGI. There are 15 residues in the CDR3. V was trimmed by 6 bases and J by 7 bases, leaving 21 bases between them. CDR3 amino acids: CASSYGDTRDGEAFF. DNA of the CDR3: TGTGCCAGCAGCTACGGGGACACACGGGACGGTGAAGCTTTCTTT.

This sequence joins TRBV3-1 (or the pseudogene TRBV3-2) and TRBJ1-2; D unclear. With 4 bases removed from V and 8 bases from J, the gap between germline ends came to 14 bases. From germline, CDR1 is LGHDT and CDR2 YNNKEL (reference sequence). The CDR3 has 13 residues. For the CDR3, the DNA is TGTGCCAGCAGCCGAGACGCCGCTATGGGCTACACCTTC. This sequence encodes CASSRDAAMGYTF.

V is TRBV5-1 and J is TRBJ2-7; no clear D. CDR1 is SGHRS, CDR2 YFSETQ, per germline. The CDR3 is 13 amino acids. Between the trimmed V and J ends, which lost 4 bases and 7 bases, there was a span of 15 bases. In nucleotides, the CDR3 is TGCGCCAGCAGCCTGAACTCCCCTAGGGAGCAGTACTTC. Protein: CASSLNSPREQYF. The full variable domain, in which reference TRBV5-1 and TRBJ2-7 provide the parts outside the CDR3, is KAGVTQTPRYLIKTRGQQVTLSCSPISGHRSVSWYQQTPGQGLQFLFEYFSETQRNKGNFPGRFSGRQFSNSRSEMNVSTLELGDSALYLCASSLNSPREQYFGPGTRLTVT.

The chain combines TRBV6-5 with TRBJ2-3, with D tentatively TRBD2 (7 bases). Germline-derived CDR1 and CDR2 are MNHEY and SVGAGI. V gave up 2 bases and J gave up 2 bases, with 11 bases separating them. This CDR3 comprises 15 residues. The CDR3 protein is CASSYRRGPTDTQYF. Written as DNA, the CDR3 is TGTGCCAGCAGTTACCGGCGGGGGCCCACAGATACGCAGTATTTT.

V is TRBV21-1 and J is TRBJ2-7; whether TRBD2, the table's D call, matches the DNA was not checked. TRBV21-1 is designated a pseudogene. The CDR3 sequence is 17 residues long. CDR3 in DNA: TGTGCCAGCAGCAAAGCCCGGCACGGGGTGGAGAGCTACGAGCAGTACTTC. It yields the protein CASSKARHGVESYEQYF.

V is TRBV19 and J is TRBJ2-1; 11 bases match TRBD2. The germline gives CDR1 LNHDA, CDR2 SQIVND (reference sequence). This CDR3 has 17 residues. Losses at the gene ends were 1 base for V and 7 bases for J; bases not matched to a gene: 9. The CDR3 coding sequence is TGTGCCAGTAGTATAGGAGGGAGACTAGCGGGGCATAATGAGCAGTTCTTC. It translates to CASSIGGRLAGHNEQFF.

This chain joins TRBV29-1 and TRBJ1-5; weak D call: TRBD1 (6 bases). This CDR3 comprises 13 residues. Trimming took 7 bases from V and 1 from J, leaving 11 bases between them. The germline V gene encodes CDR1 SQVTM and CDR2 ANQGSEA. CDR3 sequence: CSASTGSNQPQHF. The CDR3 nucleotides read TGCAGCGCCAGTACAGGGAGCAATCAGCCCCAGCATTTT. The full variable domain, with the rest looked up from reference TRBV29-1 and TRBJ1-5, is SAVISQKPSRDICQRGTSLTIQCQVDSQVTMMFWYRQQPGQSLTLIATANQGSEATYESGFVIDKFPISRPNLTFSTLTVSNMSPEDSSIYLCSASTGSNQPQHFGDGTRLSIL.

V is TRBV6-5 and J is TRBJ1-5; 8 nucleotides match TRBD1. Germline lookup yields CDR1 MNHEY and CDR2 SVGAGI. V shed 2 bases and J 7 bases; nucleotides not matched to a gene: 7. The CDR3 has 15 amino acids. CDR3 sequence reads: CASSYTAGGDQPQHF. The CDR3 DNA is TGTGCCAGCAGTTACACGGCAGGGGGCGACCAGCCCCAGCATTTT.

This chain connects TRBV6-2 or TRBV6-3 to TRBJ1-5; D gene unclear. Deletions cut 6 bases from V and 8 bases from J, with 14 bases between. CDR1 MNHEY and CDR2 SVGEGT come from the germline V gene. This CDR3 is built from 13 residues. The CDR3 DNA sequence: TGTGCCAGCAGCCCCGTGCGAACGGAGCCCCAGCATTTT. Its protein product is CASSPVRTEPQHF.

This rearrangement joins TRBV18 to TRBJ1-2; TRBD1 matches at 12 bases. The CDR3 loop spans 16 amino acids. The V gene's germline CDR1 is KGHSH and CDR2 LQKENI. The J segment lost 5 bases and the V segment lost 2 bases, leaving 6 bases of the junction unmatched. CDR3 residues: CASSPGTGGMRYGYTF. CDR3 DNA sequence: TGTGCCAGCTCACCAGGGACAGGGGGCATGCGTTATGGCTACACCTTC.

V and J are TRBV27 and TRBJ2-7; tentatively, D is TRBD1 (6 bases). The CDR3 loop spans 14 amino acids. Trimming removed 6 bases from V and 3 bases from J, with 15 bases in between. Germline values: CDR1 MNHEY, CDR2 SMNVEV (reference sequence). CDR3 loop: CASSLGDTIYEQYF. The CDR3 DNA reads TGTGCCAGCAGCCTTGGGGACACCATCTACGAGCAGTACTTC.